The present T cell receptor (beta chain) was sequenced within a study of shared clonotypes between healthy human individuals. Across the whole study: Used for every donor were three CD4 naive, three CD4 memory, two CD8 naive and one CD8 memory plate.

In the original processing: Junction-only immunoSEQ data arrived without quality scores, meaning filtering differed. This table comes from immunoSEQ multiplex PCR, and its TCRdb copy is limited to in-frame clones, with some not included. V and J calls and clone size are given by that table; D and trimming were obtained from the DNA. The sample carries fewer than 3 million clones, 85% to 95% recorded once. Broader study findings: Clonotype sharing among donors was expected to depend on sequencing depth.

Caucasian adults residing in Nashville, Tennessee made up all the donors. Concerning this clone itself: As yet, its antigen is unknown.

In germline, CDR1 is MDHEN, CDR2 SYDVKM. Trimming at V came to 6 bases and at J to 9 bases, leaving 7 bases not matched to a gene. The CDR3 loop spans 13 amino acids. The sequenced material came from naive CD4+ T cells from PBMCs. This sample's subset: CD45RA+ positively selected. This receptor was obtained from a man between 18 and 29 years old in good health. Some clones in this sample may be carry-over from other donors' samples. The V gene is TRBV28, the J gene TRBJ1-1; 10 bases match TRBD1. DNA for the CDR3: TGTGCCAGCAGCAGCGGACAGGGGGGCCAAGCTTTCTTT. This sequence encodes CASSSGQGGQAFF.